These 7 T cell receptor beta chains were all obtained from the same sample, sequenced in a study of beta chain features in type 1 diabetes. Study-level points and caveats: Shorter TCRB CDR3s, moderately but significantly so, were found in Type 1 diabetes patients in all four CD4+ subsets.

Investigators reverse transcribed all isolated RNA, so they sequenced expressed TCRB transcripts. Using immunoSEQ multiplex PCR, the repertoire was profiled, and TCRdb retains in-frame clones only, with some absent. The profile covers 600,000 or so clones, with more than 12% appearing a single time and approximately 0.042% taken by the ten largest. For these receptors, no antigen is known. The specimen sequenced was naive CD4+ T cells from blood. The source is a man between 18 and 29 years old with type 1 diabetes.

The chain links TRBV28 to TRBJ2-5, with 12 nucleotides matching TRBD2. V shed 6 bases and J 5 bases; nucleotides not matched to a gene: 1. The germline V gene encodes CDR1 MDHEN and CDR2 SYDVKM. The CDR3 is made up of 13 amino acids. The CDR3 protein is CASRLAGGETQYF. Here the CDR3 DNA reads TGTGCCAGCAGACTAGCGGGGGGTGAGACCCAGTACTTC.

The chain combines TRBV2 with TRBJ2-1; the D is unclear. Germline V gene sequence: CDR1 SNHLY, CDR2 FYNNEI. The CDR3 sequence is 15 residues long. V lost 6 bases and J 0 bases, leaving 12 bases between the germline ends. CDR3 sequence (DNA): TGTGCCAGCAGCGGTGGACGCAGCTCCTACAATGAGCAGTTCTTC. Protein: CASSGGRSSYNEQFF.

V gene TRBV6-5 combines with J gene TRBJ2-1, with 10 bases aligning to TRBD1. Germline V CDR1 and CDR2: MNHEY, SVGAGI. Germline trimming cut 6 bases from V and 5 bases from J; bases unmatched to any gene: 7. The CDR3 has 15 residues. The CDR3 sequence is CASSLTGGPDNEQFF. As DNA, the CDR3 is TGTGCCAGCAGCTTGACAGGGGGCCCAGACAATGAGCAGTTCTTC.

This chain joins TRBV29-1 and TRBJ1-2, with D hard to call. V lost 4 bases to trimming and J lost 8 bases, with 14 bases between them. The CDR3 is made up of 12 amino acids. CDR1 and CDR2 (germline): SQVTM, ANQGSEA. The CDR3, as DNA: TGCAGCGTTGTGGGGTCGGATCGAGGCTACACCTTC. This gives the protein CSVVGSDRGYTF.

The chain links TRBV2 to TRBJ1-4; D is ambiguous. The CDR3 sequence is 15 residues long. Trimming cost V 7 bases and J 8 bases, with 20 bases left between them. CDR1 is SNHLY, CDR2 FYNNEI, per germline. This chain's CDR3 is CASTRSRGMEEKLFF. As DNA, the CDR3 is TGTGCCAGCACCCGGTCCAGAGGGATGGAGGAAAAACTGTTTTTT.

This clone was detected a few times. This chain uses TRBV29-1 with TRBJ2-3; D call uncertain. The V end was cut by 4 bases, the J end by 0 bases, with 14 bases between. Germline V CDR1 and CDR2: SQVTM, ANQGSEA. The CDR3 loop spans 15 amino acids. Written as DNA, the CDR3 is TGCAGCGTTGCCCGCGAGACCCAGAGCACAGATACGCAGTATTTT. As protein: CSVARETQSTDTQYF.

The V call is TRBV7-9, the J call TRBJ2-7, with unresolved D. This CDR3 has 15 amino acids. V was trimmed by 4 bases and J by 2 bases, leaving 15 bases between them. The germline V gene encodes CDR1 SEHNR and CDR2 FQNEAQ (reference sequence). CDR3 sequence reads: CASSSRAGLAYEQYF. The CDR3, as DNA: TGTGCCAGCAGCTCCCGCGCCGGCCTAGCCTACGAGCAGTACTTC.